This T cell receptor (beta chain) originates from a study of T cells in localized non-small cell lung cancer (dated by TCRdb to about 2020). Regarding the complete study: The study examined T cell repertoires in roughly 240 patients with early-stage NSCLC and compared tumors with uninvolved tumor-adjacent lungs. The cohort was made up of a few hundred treatment-naive NSCLC patients whose localized lung tumors had been resected. The mean age of the NSCLC patients was roughly 63 years, with roughly 120 men and 107 women. Results the study describes overall, beyond this receptor: Uninvolved tumor-adjacent lung showed the highest T cell clonality, higher than tumor, which suggests more focused antigenic responses in the adjacent lung. Because multi-region sequencing of the tumors was not done, intratumor heterogeneity could not be ruled out. Since the design was exploratory, TCR variables were selected using unadjusted p-values with no false-discovery rate correction. Higher blood T cell density associated with longer overall survival, while higher adjacent-lung clonality associated with shorter survival. A median of roughly 50 of the top 100 tumor clones turned up in the paired uninvolved adjacent lung, and some 28 of those clones also ranked among the top 100 of that same adjacent lung.

At diagnosis, tumor, uninvolved tumor-adjacent lung and peripheral blood were collected and then preserved as a mix of FFPE and fresh-frozen material. For TCR repertoire profiling, blood samples were analyzed in the form of peripheral blood mononuclear cells. As for this clone: Which antigen it targets is not known. Base qualities are missing; no much larger clone stands one base away.

TCR beta CDR3 regions were sequenced from DNA using the immunoSEQ Assay. The study's own analysis went as follows. T cell density was computed as TCR beta template counts normalized to usable DNA estimated by amplifying housekeeping genes. The preseqR package was used to estimate richness by extrapolating to 400,000 templates for PBMC samples and to 120,000 templates for tissue samples. Clonality was defined by subtracting Pielou's evenness from one. Tissue-enriched TCRs were identified through differential abundance testing performed on productive amino-acid clonotypes, with a minimum total count of 5 and an alpha of 0.1. The Jaccard Index and the Morisita Overlap Index were used to quantify repertoire overlap between compartments. GLIPH grouped TCR beta CDR3s together with public tetramer-defined viral CDR3s, and a viral motif had to include at least three viral sequences and also show V-gene enrichment. TCRdb took over this immuneACCESS table, retaining in-frame rearrangements with V and J assigned. Such tables are incomplete; in checked studies, under half of the missing clones stem from an unresolved V gene, and the remainder is unexplained. V and J calls and clone size follow that table, whereas D and trimming were derived from the DNA. Recorded for this sample are over 20,000 clones; more than 65% of them occurred a single time. Approximately 9.6% of the sample is taken by the ten largest.

This material consisted of peripheral blood, taken before any cancer treatment. This sequence originates from a man between 35 and 75 years old with stage III squamous cell lung carcinoma.

The sequenced DNA is TGTGCCAGTATTGGGGGGGGCAGCGTGAACACTGAAGCTTTCTTT. This sequence encodes CASIGGGSVNTEAFF. The rearrangement joined TRBV19 to TRBJ1-1; TRBD1 might be the D gene, on 6 matching bases. The V and J ends are trimmed by 7 bases and 0 bases, leaving 15 bases between them. The CDR3 spans 15 residues, from the cysteine through the phenylalanine. Only CDR3 DNA is held: 45 bases, read in frame from base 1. CDR1 and CDR2, per the germline V gene (reference sequence), are LNHDA and SQIVND.